One sample yielded the 20 T cell receptor beta chains listed below, sequenced in a study of CD8+ T cells in alopecia areata. Extracted RNA was reverse transcribed into cDNA, the sequencing template. The protocol was immunoSEQ multiplex PCR, while the TCRdb copy is restricted to in-frame clones and leaves out a portion. This table has about 11,000 clones, roughly 59% appearing once. The study team obtained lesional scalp punch biopsies and peripheral blood from alopecia areata patients. The sequencing here drew on skin, taken at week 0. These receptors were obtained from a human donor with alopecia areata.

In this sample, this clone turned up once. The V call is TRBV5-1, the J call TRBJ2-1; D tentatively reads TRBD1 or TRBD2 (5 bases each). The CDR3 extends over 14 amino acids. Germline loops: CDR1 SGHRS, CDR2 YFSETQ. The germline V and J ends were trimmed by 8 bases and 8 bases, with 20 bases remaining between them. Here the CDR3 DNA reads TGCGCCAGTTTTAAAGCCAGGGTGGGGGATGAGCAGTTCTTC. This sequence encodes CASFKARVGDEQFF.

The genes are TRBV9 and TRBJ2-1, with D unresolved. Germline lookup yields CDR1 SGDLS and CDR2 YYNGEE. The CDR3 length is 14 residues. V lost 1 base to trimming and J lost 0 bases, with 5 bases between them. CDR3 loop: CASSVLPSYNEQFF. CDR3 nucleotides: TGTGCCAGCAGCGTATTACCCTCCTACAATGAGCAGTTCTTC. Complete variable domain (other parts from reference TRBV9 and TRBJ2-1): DSGVTQTPKHLITATGQRVTLRCSPRSGDLSVYWYQQSLDQGLQFLIQYYNGEERAKGNILERFSAQQFPDLHSELNLSSLELGDSALYFCASSVLPSYNEQFFGPGTRLTVL.

V is TRBV27 and J is TRBJ1-5; D might be TRBD1 (6 bases). Germline loops: CDR1 MNHEY, CDR2 SMNVEV (reference sequence). V gave up 5 bases and J gave up 7 bases, with 15 bases separating them. The CDR3 runs to 14 residues. The CDR3 sequence is CASSPGGGGQPQHF. CDR3 DNA: TGTGCCAGCAGTCCCGGGGGGGGCGGACAGCCCCAGCATTTT.

The chain links TRBV5-1 to TRBJ2-7; 7 nucleotides align to TRBD1. CDR1 and CDR2 (germline): SGHRS, YFSETQ. Germline trimming cut 6 bases from V and 7 bases from J; bases unmatched to any gene: 10. This CDR3 region has 13 residues. Here the CDR3 reads CASTFEGAREQYF. The CDR3, as DNA: TGCGCCAGCACCTTTGAGGGGGCGAGGGAGCAGTACTTC.

The chain is built from TRBV29-1 and TRBJ1-2; D remains ambiguous. This CDR3 comprises 14 residues. V was cut by 5 bases and J by 2 bases, with 15 bases left in between. Looked up from germline, CDR1 is SQVTM and CDR2 is ANQGSEA. The CDR3 region has the DNA TGCAGCGTTTTCTCGGACTCGGAGAACTATGGCTACACCTTC. This codes for CSVFSDSENYGYTF. The variable domain in full, with the rest retrieved from reference TRBV29-1 and TRBJ1-2, is SAVISQKPSRDICQRGTSLTIQCQVDSQVTMMFWYRQQPGQSLTLIATANQGSEATYESGFVIDKFPISRPNLTFSTLTVSNMSPEDSSIYLCSVFSDSENYGYTFGSGTRLTVV.

The count of this clone is one. The rearrangement joins TRBV9 to TRBJ2-1; 14 positions match TRBD2. This CDR3 contains 17 residues. After removal of 4 bases from V and 10 bases from J, the junction contained 13 bases not matched to a gene. CDR1 and CDR2 from the germline V gene are SGDLS and YYNGEE. Written as DNA, the CDR3 is TGTGCCAGCAGCTCCCCCTTGACTAGCGGGGGGGCAAAGGAGCAGTTCTTC. Residues: CASSSPLTSGGAKEQFF.

This chain joins TRBV30 and TRBJ2-5, with 7 bases lining up with TRBD2. Per the germline V gene, CDR1 is GTSNPN and CDR2 is SVGIG (reference sequence). The CDR3 covers 17 residues. J lost 0 bases, V lost 0 bases, and 10 bases had no gene match. CDR3 bases: TGTGCCTGGAGTGTACCATGGGAGGGAGGAAACCAAGAGACCCAGTACTTC. As protein: CAWSVPWEGGNQETQYF.

This clone was seen a few times. V usage is TRBV30 and J usage is TRBJ2-7, with D possibly being TRBD1 or TRBD2 (5 bases each). CDR1 GTSNPN and CDR2 SVGIG come from the germline V gene (reference sequence). The CDR3 has 15 amino acids. V was shortened by 4 bases and J by 2 bases, with 18 bases between the two germline ends. Here the CDR3 DNA reads TGTGCCTGGAAGAGGAACCGGGACGGACCCTACGAGCAGTACTTC. It encodes CAWKRNRDGPYEQYF.

This clone was counted a single time. The rearrangement links TRBV4-1 to TRBJ1-5; possible D gene TRBD1, 5 bases. The CDR3 is 14 residues long. Germline values: CDR1 MGHRA, CDR2 YSYEKL. Trimming pared 3 bases from V and 5 bases from J, leaving 11 bases between. The CDR3 DNA is TGCGCCAGCAGCCACCTGGGAGGGGATCAGCCCCAGCATTTT. Its protein product is CASSHLGGDQPQHF.

In its sample, this clone was seen a few times. The rearrangement joins TRBV6-1 to TRBJ2-1; 7 bases agree with TRBD1. This CDR3 is 14 amino acids long. Losses at the gene ends were 6 bases for V and 4 bases for J; bases not matched to a gene: 6. Germline values: CDR1 MNHNS, CDR2 SASEGT. The CDR3 bases are TGTGCCAGCAGGACCCGGGACAGTTACAATGAGCAGTTCTTC. Translating it yields CASRTRDSYNEQFF.

The V gene is TRBV18, the J gene TRBJ1-2, with a weak D call TRBD1 (6 bases). This CDR3 has 14 amino acids. Germline lookup yields CDR1 KGHSH and CDR2 LQKENI. The germline V and J ends were trimmed by 6 bases and 3 bases, with 14 bases remaining between them. The CDR3 nucleotides are TGTGCCAGCTCCCCCGCGGGGGCGGACTATGGCTACACCTTC. It codes for CASSPAGADYGYTF.

The chain couples TRBV4-1 to TRBJ2-7, with 10 bases identical to TRBD1. The CDR3 is 14 amino acids. The ends lost 2 bases at V and 6 bases at J; junction bases unmatched: 4. The germline gives CDR1 MGHRA, CDR2 YSYEKL. The CDR3 region has the DNA TGCGCCAGCAGCCAAATTGGGACAGGGGCCGAGCAGTACTTC. Its protein product is CASSQIGTGAEQYF.

The V and J genes are TRBV9 and TRBJ1-1; the match to TRBD1 covers 8 bases. The V segment lost 7 bases and the J segment 7 bases; nucleotides outside the gene matches: 15. The CDR3 consists of 15 residues. Per germline, CDR1 SGDLS and CDR2 YYNGEE. CDR3 sequence reads: CASSGGAGGWSEAFF. The CDR3 DNA is TGTGCCAGCTCCGGGGGGGCAGGGGGCTGGAGTGAAGCTTTCTTT.

DNA for the CDR3: TGCGCCAGCAGCTCTAGCGACGGAGGATACGAGCAGTACTTC. Amino acid sequence: CASSSSDGGYEQYF. This chain uses TRBV5-1 with TRBJ2-7; tentatively, D is TRBD2 (6 bases). V was clipped by 3 bases and J by 4 bases, with 14 bases between them. CDR1 and CDR2 from the germline V gene are SGHRS and YFSETQ. The CDR3 runs 14 residues.

The chain joins TRBV6-5 to TRBJ2-1; a possible D gene is TRBD2 (6 bases). V dropped 6 bases and J dropped 5 bases, with 8 bases sitting between them. The CDR3 is made up of 12 amino acids. Germline V CDR1 and CDR2: MNHEY, SVGAGI. The CDR3 loop reads CASRSGDNEQFF. The CDR3 DNA sequence: TGTGCCAGCAGGTCGGGGGACAATGAGCAGTTCTTC.

The CDR3 reads CASAPVRTDFNYGYTF. CDR3 DNA: TGTGCCAGCGCCCCCGTCAGGACAGACTTTAACTATGGCTACACCTTC. The chain is built from TRBV7-9 and TRBJ1-2; TRBD1 might be the D (6 bases). Germline loops: CDR1 SEHNR, CDR2 FQNEAQ (reference sequence). CDR3 length: 16 residues. Deletions cut 8 bases from V and 1 base from J, with 20 bases between.

This chain connects TRBV23-1 to TRBJ1-2; D is ambiguous. TRBV23-1 is labeled an ORF, and its function is uncertain. Trimming removed 5 bases from V and 4 bases from J, with 23 bases in between. The CDR3 totals 17 residues. The chain's CDR3 is CASSISQLRRKTYGYTF. DNA of the CDR3: TGCGCCAGCAGTATATCGCAGTTACGCAGAAAGACCTATGGCTACACCTTC.

The chain combines TRBV7-3 with TRBJ2-1; TRBD2 matches 8 bases. CDR1 is SGHTA and CDR2 is FQGTGA in the germline V gene. J was trimmed by 9 bases and V by 0 bases; bases with no gene match: 7. This CDR3 is 15 amino acids long. The CDR3 bases are TGTGCCAGCAGCTTAACATGGGGACTAGTGGGTGAGCAGTTCTTC. Amino acid sequence: CASSLTWGLVGEQFF.

The rearrangement joins TRBV6-7 to TRBJ2-7; maybe TRBD1 (6 bases). TRBV6-7 falls under the ORF class, with uncertain function. The CDR3 has 12 amino acids. Trimming took off 6 bases at V and 2 bases at J, with 8 bases between the two ends. CDR3 sequence: CASRDSAYEQYF. CDR3 nucleotides: TGTGCCAGCAGGGACAGCGCCTACGAGCAGTACTTC.

This clone was found a few times. The V gene is TRBV19, the J gene TRBJ2-6; the D gene is possibly TRBD2 (5 bases). CDR3 size: 13 residues. In germline, CDR1 is LNHDA, CDR2 SQIVND (reference sequence). V was pared by 6 bases and J by 5 bases, with 8 bases between. The CDR3, as DNA: TGTGCCAGTAGCATCGGGAGGGCCAACGTCCTGACTTTC. Amino acids: CASSIGRANVLTF. The full variable domain, its missing parts supplied by reference TRBV19 and TRBJ2-6, is DGGITQSPKYLFRKEGQNVTLSCEQNLNHDAMYWYRQDPGQGLRLIYYSQIVNDFQKGDIAEGYSVSREKKESFPLTVTSAQKNPTAFYLCASSIGRANVLTFGAGSRLTVL.